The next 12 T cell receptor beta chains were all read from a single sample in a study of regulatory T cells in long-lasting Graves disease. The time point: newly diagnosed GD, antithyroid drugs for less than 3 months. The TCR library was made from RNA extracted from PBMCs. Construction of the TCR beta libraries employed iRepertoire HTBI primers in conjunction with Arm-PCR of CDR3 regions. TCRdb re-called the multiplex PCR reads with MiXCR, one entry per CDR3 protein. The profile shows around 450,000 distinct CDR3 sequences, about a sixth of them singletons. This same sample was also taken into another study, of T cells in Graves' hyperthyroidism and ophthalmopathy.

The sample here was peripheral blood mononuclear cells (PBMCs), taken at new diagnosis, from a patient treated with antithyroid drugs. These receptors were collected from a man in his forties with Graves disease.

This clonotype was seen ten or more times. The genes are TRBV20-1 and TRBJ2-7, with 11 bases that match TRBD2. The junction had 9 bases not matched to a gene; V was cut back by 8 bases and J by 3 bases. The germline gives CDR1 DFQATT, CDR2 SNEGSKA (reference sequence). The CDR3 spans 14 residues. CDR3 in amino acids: CSSSTGTSGYEQYF. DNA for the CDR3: TGCAGTTCATCTACCGGGACTAGCGGCTACGAGCAGTACTTC.

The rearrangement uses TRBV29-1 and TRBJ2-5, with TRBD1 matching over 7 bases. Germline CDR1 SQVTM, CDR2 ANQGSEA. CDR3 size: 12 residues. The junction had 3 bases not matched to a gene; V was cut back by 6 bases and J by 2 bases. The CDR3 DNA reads TGCAGCGTAAAACAGGGGCAAGAGACCCAGTACTTC. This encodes CSVKQGQETQYF.

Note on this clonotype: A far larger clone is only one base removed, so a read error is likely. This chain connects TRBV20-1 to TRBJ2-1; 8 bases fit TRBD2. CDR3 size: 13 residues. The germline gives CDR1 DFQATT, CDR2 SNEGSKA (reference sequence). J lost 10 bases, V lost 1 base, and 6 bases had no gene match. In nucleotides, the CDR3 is TGCAGTGCTAGAGGCGGGAGGTTTTACGAGCAGTTCTTC. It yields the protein CSARGGRFYEQFF.

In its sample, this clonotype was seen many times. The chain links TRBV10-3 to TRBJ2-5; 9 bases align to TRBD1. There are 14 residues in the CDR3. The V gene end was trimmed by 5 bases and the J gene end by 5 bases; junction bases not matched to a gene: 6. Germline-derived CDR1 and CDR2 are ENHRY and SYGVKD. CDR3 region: CAISKDRGWETQYF. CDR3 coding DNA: TGTGCCATCAGTAAGGACAGGGGTTGGGAGACCCAGTACTTC.

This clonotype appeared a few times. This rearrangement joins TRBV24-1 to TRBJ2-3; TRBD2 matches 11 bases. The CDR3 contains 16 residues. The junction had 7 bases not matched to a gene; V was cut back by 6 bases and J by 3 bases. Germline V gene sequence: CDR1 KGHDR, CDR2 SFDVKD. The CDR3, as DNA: TGTGCCACCAGTTTAGCGGGAGGGCCGGGGACAGATACGCAGTATTTT. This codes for CATSLAGGPGTDTQYF.

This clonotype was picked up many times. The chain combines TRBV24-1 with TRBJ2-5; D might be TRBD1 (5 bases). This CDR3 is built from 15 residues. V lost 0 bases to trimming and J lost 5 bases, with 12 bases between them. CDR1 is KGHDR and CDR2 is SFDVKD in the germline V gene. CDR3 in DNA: TGTGCCACCAGTGATTTGCGGGCAGGGTGGGAGACCCAGTACTTC. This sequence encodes CATSDLRAGWETQYF.

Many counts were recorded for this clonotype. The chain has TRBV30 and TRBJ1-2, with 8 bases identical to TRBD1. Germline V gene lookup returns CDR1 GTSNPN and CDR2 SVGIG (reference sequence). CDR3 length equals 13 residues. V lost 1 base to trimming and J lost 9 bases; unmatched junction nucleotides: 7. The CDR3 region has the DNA TGTGCCTGGAGTGGGACAGGGTCTGTTCGCTACACCTTC. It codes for CAWSGTGSVRYTF.

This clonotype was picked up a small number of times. The CDR3: CASRLASSETQYF. The CDR3 DNA follows: TGTGCCAGCAGACTAGCATCATCAGAGACCCAGTACTTC. This sequence joins TRBV3-1 and TRBJ2-5, with D perhaps TRBD2 (6 bases). CDR1 LGHDT and CDR2 YNNKEL come from the germline V gene (reference sequence). The CDR3 is 13 residues long. The germline V and J ends were trimmed by 6 bases and 4 bases, with 12 bases remaining between them.

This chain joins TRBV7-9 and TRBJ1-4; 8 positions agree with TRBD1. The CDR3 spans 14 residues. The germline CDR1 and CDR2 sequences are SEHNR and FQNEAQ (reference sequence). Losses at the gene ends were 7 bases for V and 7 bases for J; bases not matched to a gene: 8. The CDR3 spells CASTQGARREKLFF. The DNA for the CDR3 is TGTGCCAGCACCCAGGGGGCCCGTCGTGAAAAACTGTTTTTT.

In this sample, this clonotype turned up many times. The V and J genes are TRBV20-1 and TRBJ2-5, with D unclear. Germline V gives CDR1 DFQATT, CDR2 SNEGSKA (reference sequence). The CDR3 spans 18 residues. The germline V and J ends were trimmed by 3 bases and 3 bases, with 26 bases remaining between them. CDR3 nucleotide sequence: TGCAGTGCTAGGTCCCAAGGGCGAACAGCCTTGGGCAAAGAGACCCAGTACTTC. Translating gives CSARSQGRTALGKETQYF.

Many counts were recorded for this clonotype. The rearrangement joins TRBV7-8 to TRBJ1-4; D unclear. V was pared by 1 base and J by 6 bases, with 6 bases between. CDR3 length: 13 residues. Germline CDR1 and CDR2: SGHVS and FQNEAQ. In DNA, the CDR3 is TGTGCCAGCAGCTTAGGACGATATGAAAAACTGTTTTTT. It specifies CASSLGRYEKLFF.

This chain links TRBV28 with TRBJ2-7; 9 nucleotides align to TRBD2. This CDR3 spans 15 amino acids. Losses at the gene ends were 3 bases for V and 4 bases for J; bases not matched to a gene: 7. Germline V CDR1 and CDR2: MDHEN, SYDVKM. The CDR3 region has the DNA TGTGCCAGCAGTTTGCCGGGACTAGCAATATACGAGCAGTACTTC. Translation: CASSLPGLAIYEQYF.